A selection of T cell receptor beta chains follows, all from one sample in a study of cytomegalovirus exposure and HLA in healthy donors. This table comes from immunoSEQ multiplex PCR, and its TCRdb copy is limited to in-frame clones, with some not included. The sample yields nearly 100,000 clones, around 77% seen once. Sequences were obtained from PBMCs. Receptors originate from a woman aged 55-75 years in good health and CMV-seropositive. CDR3s include the opening cysteine and the closing phenylalanine or tryptophan. A D gene is named only where the DNA matches it firmly. The size entry is marked missing in some rows and otherwise reads once, few, many or a size class.

clone size	D gene	V gene	J gene	CDR3 DNA	CDR3 protein
.	.	TRBV9	TRBJ2-7	TGTGCCAGCAGCGTAGAGCAGGGCACCTACGAGCAGTACTTC	CASSVEQGTYEQYF
.	TRBD1	TRBV19	TRBJ1-4	TGTGCCAGTAGTATGCAGGGGGCATGGAAACTGTTTTTT	CASSMQGAWKLFF
.	.	TRBV6-1	TRBJ1-4	TGTGCCAGCAGTGCCGAGTATAATGAAAAACTGTTTTTT	CASSAEYNEKLFF
.	TRBD1	TRBV5-5	TRBJ1-2	TGTGCCAGCAGTCAAGTCGGGACAGGACCCCGGGGATCGAGTGGCTACACCTTC	CASSQVGTGPRGSSGYTF
few	TRBD1	TRBV19	TRBJ1-2	TGTGCCAGTAGTCCGGACAGGACGTATGGCTACACCTTC	CASSPDRTYGYTF
few	.	TRBV30	TRBJ2-4	TGTGCCTGGAACGTGGTGGGAGGCATTCAGTACTTC	CAWNVVGGIQYF
.	TRBD2	TRBV27	TRBJ2-7	TGTGCCAGCAGTTTAACTAGCGGGAGCTACGAGCAGTACTTC	CASSLTSGSYEQYF
.	.	TRBV19	TRBJ2-2	TGTGCCACCCATCAGGGTAGCGGAGCCACCGGGGAGCTGTTTTTT	CATHQGSGATGELFF
once	TRBD1	TRBV14	TRBJ1-2	TGTGCCAGCAGCCACTCAGGGGGCCTTGGCTACACCTTC	CASSHSGGLGYTF
.	.	TRBV9	TRBJ1-1	TGCGCCAGCAGCGTAGCGGCAGGGTTAAACACTGAAGCTTTCTTT	CASSVAAGLNTEAFF
.	.	TRBV5-4	TRBJ2-7	TGTGCCAGCAGGGTAGACAGGTCGACCTCCTACGAGCAGTACTTC	CASRVDRSTSYEQYF
.	TRBD1	TRBV10-3	TRBJ1-1	TGTGCCATCAGTGAGTCGTATGGACAGGGGGTGGAAGCTTTCTTT	CAISESYGQGVEAFF
once	TRBD1	TRBV19	TRBJ2-7	TGTGCCAGTGAGGGGGCAGGGCCCCACGAGCAGTACTTC	CASEGAGPHEQYF
few	.	TRBV7-5	TRBJ2-1	TGTGCCAGAAGCTTGTCACAGGGAGACTACTCCTACAATGAGCAGTTCTTC	CARSLSQGDYSYNEQFF
.	TRBD2	TRBV9	TRBJ2-7	TGTGCCAGCAGCGCGACTAGCGGAGGCTCCTACGAGCAGTACTTC	CASSATSGGSYEQYF
.	TRBD1	TRBV9	TRBJ2-7	TGTGCCAGCAGCGACGGACAGGGGAGGGAGCAGTACTTC	CASSDGQGREQYF
.	TRBD2	TRBV27	TRBJ2-1	TGTGCCAGCAATCCGGGACTAGGGGCCCTAGGTGAGCAGTTCTTC	CASNPGLGALGEQFF
few	.	TRBV11-2	TRBJ1-1	TGTGCCAGCAGCCCAAGTTCGGTCCTAGACACTGAAGCTTTCTTT	CASSPSSVLDTEAFF
.	TRBD1	TRBV13	TRBJ2-1	TGTGCCAGCAGCTTACTTTTCTGGACAGGGACTGGGAATGAGCAGTTCTTC	CASSLLFWTGTGNEQFF
.	TRBD1	TRBV9	TRBJ2-7	TGTGCCAGCAGCGTAGTCGGGACAGGGAACGAGCAGTACTTC	CASSVVGTGNEQYF
few	.	TRBV4-2	TRBJ1-1	TGTGCCAGCAGCCTAGCCCTGAACACTGAAGCTTTCTTT	CASSLALNTEAFF
.	TRBD1	TRBV5-1	TRBJ1-2	TGCGCCAGCAGCCCCAACACAGGACAGGGCAACTATGGCTACACCTTC	CASSPNTGQGNYGYTF
.	.	TRBV2	TRBJ2-7	TGTGCCAGCAGTGATCGACCTGGGGCCTACGAGCAGTACTTC	CASSDRPGAYEQYF
.	.	TRBV2	TRBJ2-5	TGTGCCAGCAAAAACAGAGAGACCCAGTACTTC	CASKNRETQYF
.	TRBD2	TRBV5-5	TRBJ2-7	TGTGCCAGCAGCTTAGCGGGAGCCGAGCAGTACTTC	CASSLAGAEQYF
.	.	TRBV27	TRBJ2-5	TGTGCCAGCAGTTTAATGTTCCTAGGGGGAGAGACCCAGTACTTC	CASSLMFLGGETQYF
.	.	TRBV5-1	TRBJ2-7	TGCGCCAGCAGCTTGACCGGGACTGACTACGAGCAGTACTTC	CASSLTGTDYEQYF
.	.	TRBV7-9	TRBJ1-5	TGTTCCAGCAGCTCCTCCGGACAGAGCAATCAGCCCCAGCATTTT	CSSSSSGQSNQPQHF
.	TRBD1	TRBV4-1	TRBJ1-4	TGCGCCAGCAGCCAGAAAGACAGGGGCCGGGAAAAACTGTTTTTT	CASSQKDRGREKLFF
.	TRBD2	TRBV4-2	TRBJ2-1	TGTGCCAGCAGCAACGGGAGGACCTATGAGCAGTTCTTC	CASSNGRTYEQFF
.	.	TRBV14	TRBJ2-5	TGTGCCAGCAGCCAAGATCCGGAGACCCAGTACTTC	CASSQDPETQYF
.	.	TRBV19	TRBJ1-5	TGTGCCAGTACCGTGACAGAATATAGCAATCAGCCCCAGCATTTT	CASTVTEYSNQPQHF
few	TRBD1	TRBV10-3	TRBJ2-7	TGTGCCATCAGTGCGATTGGGACAGGGGGCATCGACGAGCAGTACTTC	CAISAIGTGGIDEQYF
.	.	TRBV19	TRBJ2-3	TGTGCCAGTAGTATGCCCGGCGGGCGGTCTAGCACAGATACGCAGTATTTT	CASSMPGGRSSTDTQYF
.	.	TRBV19	TRBJ2-7	TGTGCCAGTAGTATACGGGTTTCCTCCGAGCAGTACTTC	CASSIRVSSEQYF
.	.	TRBV7-2	TRBJ1-4	TGTGCCAGCAGCCTCCAGACAGGCCGTAATGAAAAACTGTTTTTT	CASSLQTGRNEKLFF
.	TRBD1	TRBV6-6	TRBJ1-5	TGTGCCAGCAGTCCCCAGGGGGGAGGTCAGCCCCAGCATTTT	CASSPQGGGQPQHF
.	.	TRBV2	TRBJ1-6	TGTGCCAGCAGTGTTGGCGCCCGCTCGGGTTCACCCCTCCACTTT	CASSVGARSGSPLHF
.	.	TRBV2	TRBJ2-3	TGTGCCAGCAGTGGGGGAACAGGGCGCACAGATACGCAGTATTTT	CASSGGTGRTDTQYF
.	.	TRBV27	TRBJ2-1	TGTGCCAGCAGTCTGGGGGGCAATGAGCAGTTCTTC	CASSLGGNEQFF
.	.	TRBV7-3	TRBJ2-2	TGTGCCAGCAGCTTAATTCCTCGGGGCACCGGGGAGCTGTTTTTT	CASSLIPRGTGELFF
.	.	TRBV20-1	TRBJ1-2	TGCAGTGCTAATGACGGGTATGGCTACACCTTC	CSANDGYGYTF
.	TRBD1	TRBV6-6	TRBJ2-1	TGTGCCAGCATTAAAAGACAGGGAAACAACAATGAGCAGTTCTTC	CASIKRQGNNNEQFF
.	TRBD1	TRBV19	TRBJ1-5	TGTGCCAGTAGTATGGCAGGGACAGTTAGCAATCAGCCCCAGCATTTT	CASSMAGTVSNQPQHF
.	.	TRBV11-2	TRBJ1-5	TGTGCCAGCAGCTTCTTATCGGATCAGCCCCAGCATTTT	CASSFLSDQPQHF
.	.	TRBV10-1	TRBJ2-7	TGCGCCAGCAGCCTCACCTCTGGGGCCGAGCAGTACTTC	CASSLTSGAEQYF
.	.	TRBV29-1	TRBJ2-7	TGCAGCGTTGAATTCTTTGGGGGCCTTTCCTACGAGCAGTACTTC	CSVEFFGGLSYEQYF
.	TRBD1	TRBV19	TRBJ2-7	TGTGCCAGTAGAACAGGGGTCTTCTCCTACGAGCAGTACTTC	CASRTGVFSYEQYF
.	TRBD2	TRBV25-1	TRBJ2-3	TGTGCCAGCCTCGGACTAGCGGGCACAGATACGCAGTATTTT	CASLGLAGTDTQYF
.	TRBD1	TRBV7-9	TRBJ2-5	TGTGCCAGCAGCTTTTTCCGGGACAGGGGTTTGGAGACCCAGTACTTC	CASSFFRDRGLETQYF
.	TRBD2	TRBV7-6	TRBJ2-7	TGTGCCAGCAGCTTCGCTAGCGGGAGTTTCTCCCCCATCTACGAGCAGTACTTC	CASSFASGSFSPIYEQYF
few	.	TRBV2	TRBJ2-6	TGTGCCAGCAGGGCCCCATGGTCTGGGGCCAACGTCCTGACTTTC	CASRAPWSGANVLTF
.	.	TRBV7-9	TRBJ1-1	TGTGCCAGCAGCGCCAGGGTTGGTAGCACTGAAGCTTTCTTT	CASSARVGSTEAFF
.	.	TRBV2	TRBJ2-5	TGTGCCAGCAGTCCCTCGGACAACGAAGAGACCCAGTACTTC	CASSPSDNEETQYF
.	.	TRBV18	TRBJ1-1	TGTGCCAGCACACTTGCGGGGGCGCGAGGCACTGAAGCTTTCTTT	CASTLAGARGTEAFF
.	.	TRBV7-2	TRBJ2-7	TGTGCCAGCAGCTTATACAGCGGGCGGTCCTACGAGCAGTACTTC	CASSLYSGRSYEQYF
.	.	TRBV29-1	TRBJ2-1	TGCAGCGTTGAAGATCCGAGACTAGTCATTGGTGAGCAGTTCTTC	CSVEDPRLVIGEQFF
.	TRBD2	TRBV5-6	TRBJ2-1	TGTGCCAGCACCCCACCCCACGTAACTAGCGTTATTTCCTACAATGAGCAGTTCTTC	CASTPPHVTSVISYNEQFF
few	TRBD1	TRBV4-1	TRBJ1-2	TGCGCCAGCAGCCTCGGGACAGGGGAGCAGGACTTC	CASSLGTGEQDF
.	.	TRBV9	TRBJ1-1	TGTGCCAGCAGCTCTACAGGGCGGTTCACTGAAGCTTTCTTT	CASSSTGRFTEAFF